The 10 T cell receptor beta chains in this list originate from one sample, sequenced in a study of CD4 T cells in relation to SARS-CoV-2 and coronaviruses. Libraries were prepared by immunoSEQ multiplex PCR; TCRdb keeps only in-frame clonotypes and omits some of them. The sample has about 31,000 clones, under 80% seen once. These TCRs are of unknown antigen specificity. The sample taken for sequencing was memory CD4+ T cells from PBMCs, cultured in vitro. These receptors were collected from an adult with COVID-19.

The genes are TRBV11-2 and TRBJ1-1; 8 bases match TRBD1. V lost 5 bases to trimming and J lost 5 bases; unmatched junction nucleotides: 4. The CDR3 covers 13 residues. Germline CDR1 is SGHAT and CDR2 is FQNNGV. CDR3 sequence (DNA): TGTGCCAGCAGCGTGGACAGGGTTACTGAAGCTTTCTTT. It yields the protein CASSVDRVTEAFF.

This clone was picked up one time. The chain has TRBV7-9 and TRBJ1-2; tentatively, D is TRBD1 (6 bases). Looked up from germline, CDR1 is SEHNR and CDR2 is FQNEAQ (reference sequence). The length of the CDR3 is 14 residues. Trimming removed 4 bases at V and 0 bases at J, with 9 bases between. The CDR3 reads CASSSRTANYGYTF. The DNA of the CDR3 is TGTGCCAGCAGCTCCAGGACAGCTAACTATGGCTACACCTTC.

CDR3 in amino acids: CASSSFREVRVYEQYF. For the CDR3, the DNA is TGTGCCAGCAGTTCTTTCCGGGAGGTAAGGGTCTACGAGCAGTACTTC. The chain carries TRBV6-5 and TRBJ2-7, with 7 nucleotides matching TRBD2. Germline V gene data show CDR1 as MNHEY and CDR2 as SVGAGI. With 4 bases clipped from V and 3 bases from J, the junction kept 12 bases outside the gene matches. CDR3 length: 16 residues.

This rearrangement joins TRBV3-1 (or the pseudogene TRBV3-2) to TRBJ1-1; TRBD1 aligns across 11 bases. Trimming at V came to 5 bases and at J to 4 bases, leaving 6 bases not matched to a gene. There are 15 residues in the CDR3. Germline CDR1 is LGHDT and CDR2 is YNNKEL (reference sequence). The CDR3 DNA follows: TGTGCCAGCAGCAACGGACAGGGGGCTATCACTGAAGCTTTCTTT. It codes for CASSNGQGAITEAFF.

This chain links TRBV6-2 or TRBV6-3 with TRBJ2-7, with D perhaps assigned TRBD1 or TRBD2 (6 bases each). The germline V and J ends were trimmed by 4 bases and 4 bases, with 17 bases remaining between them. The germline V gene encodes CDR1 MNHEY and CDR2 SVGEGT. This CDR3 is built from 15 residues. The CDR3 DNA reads TGTGCCAGCAGTTCCGCCGACAGGAGGGCTTACGAGCAGTACTTC. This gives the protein CASSSADRRAYEQYF.

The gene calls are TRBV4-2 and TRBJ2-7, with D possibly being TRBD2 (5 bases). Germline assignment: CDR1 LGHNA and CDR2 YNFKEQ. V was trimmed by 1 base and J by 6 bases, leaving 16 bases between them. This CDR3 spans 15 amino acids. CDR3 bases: TGTGCCAGCAGCCAAGTAACTAGTGAACCTGGCGAGCAGTACTTC. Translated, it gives CASSQVTSEPGEQYF.

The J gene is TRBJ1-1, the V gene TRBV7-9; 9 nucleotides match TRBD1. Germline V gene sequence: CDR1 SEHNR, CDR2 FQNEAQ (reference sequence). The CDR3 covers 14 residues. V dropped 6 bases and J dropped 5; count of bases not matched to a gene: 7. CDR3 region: CASRRGQGETEAFF. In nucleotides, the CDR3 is TGTGCCAGCAGACGGGGACAGGGTGAGACTGAAGCTTTCTTT.

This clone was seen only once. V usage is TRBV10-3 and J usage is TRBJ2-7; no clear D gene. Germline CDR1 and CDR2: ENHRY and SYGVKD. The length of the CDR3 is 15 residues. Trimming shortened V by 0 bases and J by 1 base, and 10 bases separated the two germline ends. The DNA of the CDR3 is TGTGCCATCAGTGAGTCGATGGGTGCGTCCTACGAGCAGTACTTC. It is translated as CAISESMGASYEQYF.

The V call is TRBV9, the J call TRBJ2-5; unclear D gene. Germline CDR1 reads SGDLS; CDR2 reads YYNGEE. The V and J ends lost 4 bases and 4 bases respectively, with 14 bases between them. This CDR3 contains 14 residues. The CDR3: CASSPHYELETQYF. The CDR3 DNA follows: TGTGCCAGCAGCCCGCACTACGAATTAGAGACCCAGTACTTC.

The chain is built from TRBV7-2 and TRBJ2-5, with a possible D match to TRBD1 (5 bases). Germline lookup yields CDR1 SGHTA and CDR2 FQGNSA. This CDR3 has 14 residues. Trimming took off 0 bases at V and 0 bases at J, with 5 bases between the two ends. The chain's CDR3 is CASSLARDQETQYF. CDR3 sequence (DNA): TGTGCCAGCAGCTTAGCCAGGGACCAAGAGACCCAGTACTTC.